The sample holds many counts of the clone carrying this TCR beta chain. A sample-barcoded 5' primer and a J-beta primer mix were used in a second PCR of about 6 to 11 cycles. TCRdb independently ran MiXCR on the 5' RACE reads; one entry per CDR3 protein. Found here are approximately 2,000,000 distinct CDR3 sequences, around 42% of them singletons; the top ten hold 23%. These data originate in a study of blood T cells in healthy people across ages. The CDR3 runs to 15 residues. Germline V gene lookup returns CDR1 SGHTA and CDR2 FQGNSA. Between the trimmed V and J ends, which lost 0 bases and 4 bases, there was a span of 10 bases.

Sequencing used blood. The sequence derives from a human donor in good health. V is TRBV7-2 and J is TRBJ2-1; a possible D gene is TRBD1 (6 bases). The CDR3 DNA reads TGTGCCAGCAGCTTAGCGGGGGCTACTTACAATGAGCAGTTCTTC. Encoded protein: CASSLAGATYNEQFF.